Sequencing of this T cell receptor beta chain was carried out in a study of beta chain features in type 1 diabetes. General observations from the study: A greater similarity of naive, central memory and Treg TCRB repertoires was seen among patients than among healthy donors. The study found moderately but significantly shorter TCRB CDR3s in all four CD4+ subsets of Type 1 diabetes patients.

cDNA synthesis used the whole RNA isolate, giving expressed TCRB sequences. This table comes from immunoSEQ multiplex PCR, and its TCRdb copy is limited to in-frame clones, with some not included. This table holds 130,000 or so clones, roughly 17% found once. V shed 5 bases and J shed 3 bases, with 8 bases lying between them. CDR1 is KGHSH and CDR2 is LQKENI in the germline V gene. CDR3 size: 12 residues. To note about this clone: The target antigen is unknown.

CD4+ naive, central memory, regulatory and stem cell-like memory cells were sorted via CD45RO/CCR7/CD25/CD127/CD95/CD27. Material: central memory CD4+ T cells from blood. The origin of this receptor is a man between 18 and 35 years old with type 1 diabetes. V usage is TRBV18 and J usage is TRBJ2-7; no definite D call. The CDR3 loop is CASSTPGYEQYF. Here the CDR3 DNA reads TGTGCCAGCTCAACCCCCGGCTACGAGCAGTACTTC.